A single sample is the source of the 24 T cell receptor beta chains below, sequenced in a study of neurological immune-mediated disorders. TCRdb reanalysed the 5' RACE reads using MiXCR and keeps one entry per CDR3 protein. The data hold roughly 30,000 distinct CDR3 sequences, with about 12% observed a single time. Material: PBMCs. These receptors were taken from a woman in her sixties in good health.

This clonotype was recorded many times. J is TRBJ2-6 and V is TRBV5-1; D is possibly TRBD2 (5 bases). V was trimmed by 0 bases and J by 1 base, leaving 5 bases between them. CDR3 length: 15 amino acids. Germline loops: CDR1 SGHRS, CDR2 YFSETQ. The CDR3 DNA is TGCGCCAGCAGCTTGGGAGGGTCTGGGGCCAACGTCCTGACTTTC. It codes for CASSLGGSGANVLTF.

This chain uses TRBV7-2 with TRBJ2-3, with D possibly TRBD2 on 6 matching bases. CDR3 length equals 15 residues. Trimming stripped 5 bases from V and 8 bases from J, with 20 bases between. The germline V gene has CDR1 SGHTA and CDR2 FQGNSA. CDR3 sequence: CASSNMAGWRATQYF. CDR3 sequence (DNA): TGTGCCAGCAGCAACATGGCGGGGTGGAGGGCTACGCAGTATTTT.

This clonotype has a count of ten or more. This chain links TRBV12-3 or TRBV12-4 with TRBJ1-5; D remains unclear. This CDR3 spans 15 amino acids. Trimming left V 5 bases short and J 0 bases short, with 11 bases between. The CDR3 DNA is TGTGCCAGCAGTCCCTACCCAGTTAGCAATCAGCCCCAGCATTTT. This codes for CASSPYPVSNQPQHF.

This clonotype occurred many times. The V and J genes are TRBV3-1 and TRBJ1-5, with a possible D match to TRBD1 (5 bases). Trimming took off 0 bases at V and 11 bases at J, with 17 bases between the two ends. The germline V gene has CDR1 LGHDT and CDR2 YNNKEL (reference sequence). This CDR3 has 15 residues. Here the CDR3 reads CASSQDRAMGEAQHF. CDR3 in DNA: TGTGCCAGCAGCCAAGACAGGGCCATGGGTGAAGCCCAGCATTTT.

The rearrangement links TRBV5-1 to TRBJ2-5, with D tentatively TRBD2 (6 bases). V was trimmed by 8 bases and J by 2 bases, leaving 16 bases between them. The CDR3 loop spans 14 amino acids. Germline V CDR1 and CDR2: SGHRS, YFSETQ. The CDR3 DNA reads as TGCGCCAGTAGCGGCGGGATGGAACAAGAGACCCAGTACTTC. This sequence encodes CASSGGMEQETQYF.

This clonotype was seen many times. The gene calls are TRBV5-1 and TRBJ2-5, with D perhaps matching TRBD1 or TRBD2 (7 bases each). This CDR3 has 17 residues. Trimming stripped 1 base from V and 4 bases from J, with 20 bases between. Germline values: CDR1 SGHRS, CDR2 YFSETQ. The CDR3 sequence is CASSLTGGGGQGETQYF. DNA of the CDR3: TGCGCCAGCAGCTTGACGGGAGGAGGGGGCCAGGGAGAGACCCAGTACTTC.

Ten or more counts support this clonotype. The V call is TRBV20-1, the J call TRBJ1-1; perhaps TRBD1 as D (5 bases). CDR3 length equals 15 residues. Trimming took off 2 bases at V and 11 bases at J, with 24 bases between the two ends. CDR1 is DFQATT, CDR2 SNEGSKA, per germline (reference sequence). For the CDR3, the DNA is TGCAGTGCTAGATCGGGGACGGCGGATCAAACCAAGGCTTTCTTT. It yields the protein CSARSGTADQTKAFF.

This clonotype was seen at least ten times. The rearrangement joins TRBV28 to TRBJ1-5, with D tentatively TRBD1 (6 bases). Deletions cut 3 bases from V and 5 bases from J, with 11 bases between. The CDR3 sequence is 14 residues long. Germline values: CDR1 MDHEN, CDR2 SYDVKM. CDR3 region: CASSFGRGYQPQHF. DNA for the CDR3: TGTGCCAGCAGTTTCGGGAGGGGGTATCAGCCCCAGCATTTT.

In this sample, this clonotype turned up many times. The chain employs TRBV7-8 and TRBJ2-3; 12 bases map to TRBD2. The CDR3 extends over 19 amino acids. The V and J ends lost 5 bases and 2 bases, in that order; junction bases with no gene match: 14. The germline CDR1 and CDR2 sequences are SGHVS and FQNEAQ. CDR3 in amino acids: CASSPLTSGGTMSTDTQYF. The CDR3 DNA reads TGTGCCAGCAGCCCTCTGACTAGCGGGGGCACCATGTCCACAGATACGCAGTATTTT.

This clonotype was seen at least ten times. V gene TRBV20-1 combines with J gene TRBJ2-1, with TRBD2 identical over 10 bases. CDR3 length: 14 residues. Germline trimming cut 5 bases from V and 4 bases from J; bases unmatched to any gene: 5. The germline CDR1 and CDR2 sequences are DFQATT and SNEGSKA (reference sequence). CDR3 protein: CSALLAGTYNEQFF. CDR3 coding DNA: TGCAGTGCTCTACTAGCGGGGACATACAATGAGCAGTTCTTC.

This clonotype occurred many times. The V and J genes are TRBV7-2 and TRBJ2-1; the match to TRBD1 covers 9 bases. CDR1 is SGHTA, CDR2 FQGNSA, per germline. J gave up 15 bases and V 4 bases, and 4 bases lay outside the gene matches. CDR3 size: 11 residues. DNA for the CDR3: TGTGCCAGCAGCTACAGGGGGCACCCGTTCTTC. Translating it yields CASSYRGHPFF.

The chain couples TRBV18 to TRBJ1-6; D call uncertain. The CDR3 has 13 residues. Looked up from germline, CDR1 is KGHSH and CDR2 is LQKENI. The V end lost 3 bases, the J end lost 7 bases, and 7 bases lay between the germline ends. The CDR3 region has the DNA TGTGCCAGCTCACCCGATCGGAATTCACCCCTCCACTTT. As protein: CASSPDRNSPLHF.

This clonotype has at least ten counts. The chain recombines TRBV20-1 with TRBJ1-5; maybe TRBD1 (6 bases). The CDR3 spans 13 residues. V gave up 6 bases and J gave up 9 bases, with 18 bases separating them. The germline gives CDR1 DFQATT, CDR2 SNEGSKA (reference sequence). CDR3 sequence (DNA): TGCAGTGCCGCTACGGACAGCCTAACGCCCCAGCATTTT. Protein: CSAATDSLTPQHF.

This clonotype was detected only a few times. The rearrangement uses TRBV7-2 and TRBJ1-5, with unresolved D. Germline assignment: CDR1 SGHTA and CDR2 FQGNSA. The V and J ends lost 1 base and 8 bases respectively, with 9 bases between them. The CDR3 covers 13 residues. The CDR3 nucleotides read TGTGCCAGCAGCTTAGGCCACACGGAGCCCCAGCATTTT. Translated, it gives CASSLGHTEPQHF.

The table lists this clonotype with a few counts. The gene calls are TRBV29-1 and TRBJ2-3; weak D call: TRBD2 (6 bases). Looked up from germline, CDR1 is SQVTM and CDR2 is ANQGSEA. The CDR3 has 14 amino acids. Trimming took off 7 bases at V and 10 bases at J, with 24 bases between the two ends. The DNA for the CDR3 is TGCAGCGGAAAAACTAGCCCTGGTCCACATCCGCAGTATTTT. Translation: CSGKTSPGPHPQYF.

This clonotype showed up many times. The genes are TRBV28 and TRBJ2-1, with D uncertain. This CDR3 has 12 amino acids. Germline-derived CDR1 and CDR2 are MDHEN and SYDVKM. Trimming took 2 bases from V and 10 from J, leaving 9 bases between them. CDR3 sequence reads: CASSLPAREQFF. The CDR3 DNA reads as TGTGCCAGCAGTTTACCCGCCAGGGAGCAGTTCTTC.

This clonotype was observed at least ten times. This rearrangement joins TRBV5-6 to TRBJ1-1, with 12 bases that match TRBD1. Germline V gives CDR1 SGHDT, CDR2 YYEEEE. V gave up 4 bases and J gave up 7 bases; unmatched junction bases: 8. The CDR3 is made up of 15 amino acids. CDR3 protein: CASSRSGTGGDEAFF. The CDR3 coding sequence is TGTGCCAGCAGCCGGTCCGGGACAGGGGGCGATGAAGCTTTCTTT.

This clonotype was picked up many times. The V call is TRBV18, the J call TRBJ2-5; D remains unclear. Germline V lookup: CDR1 KGHSH, CDR2 LQKENI. CDR3 length: 15 residues. The germline V and J ends were trimmed by 1 base and 2 bases, with 11 bases remaining between them. CDR3 coding DNA: TGTGCCAGCTCACCACAACAGAGCCAGCAAGAGACCCAGTACTTC. It translates to CASSPQQSQQETQYF.

This clonotype was picked up many times. V gene TRBV9 combines with J gene TRBJ2-5, with D perhaps assigned TRBD1 or TRBD2 (5 bases each). Germline CDR1 and CDR2: SGDLS and YYNGEE. The V and J ends lost 0 bases and 4 bases respectively, with 13 bases between them. CDR3 length equals 15 residues. The CDR3 reads CASSVGGARRETQYF. CDR3 bases: TGTGCCAGCAGCGTAGGAGGGGCAAGGCGAGAGACCCAGTACTTC.

In its sample, this clonotype was seen many times. The V and J genes are TRBV5-1 and TRBJ2-3; TRBD2 matches at 9 bases. The V gene end was trimmed by 4 bases and the J gene end by 2 bases; junction bases not matched to a gene: 5. CDR3 length equals 15 residues. Germline V CDR1 and CDR2: SGHRS, YFSETQ. CDR3 loop: CASSALAGSTDTQYF. The CDR3, as DNA: TGCGCCAGCAGCGCGCTAGCGGGATCCACAGATACGCAGTATTTT.

This clonotype was counted at least ten times. This chain uses TRBV20-1 with TRBJ2-5; D gene unclear. This CDR3 contains 12 residues. V was shortened by 2 bases and J by 2 bases, with 6 bases between the two germline ends. CDR1 is DFQATT, CDR2 SNEGSKA, per germline (reference sequence). Written as DNA, the CDR3 is TGCAGTGCTAGATCGGTACAAGAGACCCAGTACTTC. Protein sequence: CSARSVQETQYF.

This clonotype was observed at least ten times. The J gene is TRBJ2-7, the V gene TRBV6-6, with 7 bases identical to TRBD1. Germline V CDR1 and CDR2: MNHNY, SVGAGI (reference sequence). The CDR3 consists of 13 residues. V lost 2 bases to trimming and J lost 3 bases; unmatched junction nucleotides: 1. CDR3 in amino acids: CASSYGQVYEQYF. The CDR3, as DNA: TGTGCCAGCAGTTACGGACAGGTCTACGAGCAGTACTTC.

This clonotype was recorded many times. The chain combines TRBV5-1 with TRBJ2-1; 10 bases fit TRBD2. V was pared by 5 bases and J by 8 bases, with 7 bases of the junction left unmatched. This CDR3 spans 14 amino acids. Germline CDR1 reads SGHRS; CDR2 reads YFSETQ. CDR3 residues: CASRGLAGEHEQFF. For the CDR3, the DNA is TGCGCCAGCAGGGGTCTAGCGGGGGAACATGAGCAGTTCTTC. The variable domain in full, completed from reference TRBV5-1 and TRBJ2-1, reads KAGVTQTPRYLIKTRGQQVTLSCSPISGHRSVSWYQQTPGQGLQFLFEYFSETQRNKGNFPGRFSGRQFSNSRSEMNVSTLELGDSALYLCASRGLAGEHEQFFGPGTRLTVL.

Many counts were recorded for this clonotype. The chain employs TRBV12-3 or TRBV12-4 and TRBJ2-7; 8 nucleotides align to TRBD2. The CDR3 is made up of 14 amino acids. The junction had 8 bases not matched to a gene; V was cut back by 3 bases and J by 7 bases. The chain's CDR3 is CASSFREGTWEQYF. The CDR3, as DNA: TGTGCCAGCAGTTTCCGGGAGGGGACATGGGAGCAGTACTTC.